This passage covers 5 T cell receptor beta chains from one sample sequenced in a study of T cells in Graves' hyperthyroidism and ophthalmopathy. Authors of the study amplified TCR beta CDR3 regions from RNA transcripts. The TCR CDR3 was amplified in a first-round RT-PCR using the HTBI primer set. TCRdb reprocessed the multiplex PCR reads via MiXCR and lists one record per CDR3 protein. Of a few hundred thousand distinct CDR3 sequences in the sample, 15% to 18% were seen once. The material sequenced was blood. The receptors shown here come from a woman in her 30s with Graves' hyperthyroidism.

The chain has TRBV30 and TRBJ1-1, with D possibly TRBD1 on 5 matching bases. Trimming pared 5 bases from V and 0 bases from J, leaving 19 bases between. The length of the CDR3 is 16 residues. The germline V gene encodes CDR1 GTSNPN and CDR2 SVGIG (reference sequence). CDR3 bases: TGTGCCTGGCGTTCTTCAGGGATTCGGATGAACACTGAAGCTTTCTTT. Protein: CAWRSSGIRMNTEAFF. The complete variable domain, with remaining parts taken from reference TRBV30 and TRBJ1-1, reads SQTIHQWPATLVQPVGSPLSLECTVEGTSNPNLYWYRQAAGRGLQLLFYSVGIGQISSEVPQNLSASRPQDRQFILSSKKLLLSDSGFYLCAWRSSGIRMNTEAFFGQGTRLTVV.

There are many counts of this clonotype. This chain connects TRBV6-6 to TRBJ1-2; 9 bases are a match to TRBD1. J was trimmed by 0 bases and V by 2 bases; bases with no gene match: 7. The CDR3 extends over 17 amino acids. Germline CDR1 is MNHNY and CDR2 is SVGAGI (reference sequence). For the CDR3, the DNA is TGTGCCAGCAGTTACACCTGGACAGGGGAAACTAACTATGGCTACACCTTC. This translates into CASSYTWTGETNYGYTF.

This clonotype was seen many times. This chain connects TRBV20-1 to TRBJ2-7; D not certain. The CDR3 is made up of 14 amino acids. Trimming stripped 3 bases from V and 0 bases from J, with 12 bases between. CDR1 is DFQATT, CDR2 SNEGSKA, per germline (reference sequence). CDR3 DNA sequence: TGCAGTGCTAGTTTGCTGAAGAGCTCCTACGAGCAGTACTTC. The encoded protein is CSASLLKSSYEQYF.

Ten or more counts support this clonotype. The chain recombines TRBV7-6 with TRBJ2-3; perhaps TRBD2 as D (5 bases). CDR3 length: 16 residues. Per the germline V gene, CDR1 is SGHVS and CDR2 is FNYEAQ. The ends were cut back, 5 bases at V and 3 bases at J, with 18 bases in the middle. The CDR3 DNA follows: TGTGCCAGCAGCCCCCTGACTGGAGGATTTACAGATACGCAGTATTTT. Amino acids: CASSPLTGGFTDTQYF.

This clonotype was counted many times. The V call is TRBV11-1, the J call TRBJ2-3; D is unclear. The CDR3 runs 15 residues. Germline CDR1 reads SGHAT; CDR2 reads FQDESV (reference sequence). The germline V and J ends were trimmed by 3 bases and 0 bases, with 10 bases remaining between them. The CDR3 loop is CASSFSQESTDTQYF. CDR3 bases: TGTGCCAGCAGCTTCTCCCAGGAGAGCACAGATACGCAGTATTTT. Supplemented by reference TRBV11-1 and TRBJ2-3, the full variable domain reads EAEVAQSPRYKITEKSQAVAFWCDPISGHATLYWYRQILGQGPELLVQFQDESVVDDSQLPKDRFSAERLKGVDSTLKIQPAELGDSAMYLCASSFSQESTDTQYFGPGTRLTVL.